Listed below are T cell receptor beta chains from one sample, sequenced in a study of control samples from healthy donors and cancer patients. Sequenced by immunoSEQ multiplex PCR; TCRdb stores in-frame clones only, minus some. Seen here are around 140,000 clones, roughly 86% observed once, and the top ten hold approximately 8%. The sample comprised PBMCs. The receptors derive from a man aged 45-65 years with head and neck cancer. Each CDR3 is given with its conserved first and last residue. The order of the fields is J gene, V gene, D gene, clone size, CDR3 DNA, CDR3 protein. D genes are given only for firm matches. A clone size is listed for some rows: how often the clone was seen (once, few, many), or a class if it is expanded.

TRBJ2-7 TRBV5-1 TRBD2 once TGCGCCAGCAGCTTGGAGGGGACTAGCGGAGACGAGCAGTACTTC CASSLEGTSGDEQYF
TRBJ2-5 TRBV5-8 TRBD2 . TGTGCCAGCAGCACCGGACTAGCGGGGGCCCAAGAGACCCAGTACTTC CASSTGLAGAQETQYF
TRBJ1-6 TRBV19 . . TGTGCCAGTAGTATCGGGGGGCTGGATTCACCCCTCCACTTT CASSIGGLDSPLHF
TRBJ1-1 TRBV2 . . TGTGCCAGCAGTGTACAGGGATCCACTGAAGCTTTCTTT CASSVQGSTEAFF
TRBJ1-5 TRBV2 . . TGTGCCAGCAGTACCGGGACGGACCCTTATAGCAATCAGCCCCAGCATTTT CASSTGTDPYSNQPQHF
TRBJ2-7 TRBV7-6 . . TGTGCCAGCAGCTTAGCCGGGGACGAGCAGTACTTC CASSLAGDEQYF
TRBJ2-2 TRBV9 . . TGTGCCAGCAGCGTAGGAGGTGAGGCCTGGGAGCTGTTTTTT CASSVGGEAWELFF
TRBJ2-1 TRBV7-9 . . TGTGCCAGCAGCTTAAGGGGGAGGGCCTACAATGAGCAGTTCTTC CASSLRGRAYNEQFF
TRBJ1-2 TRBV28 TRBD1 . TGTGCCAGTCGACAGGGACCCGGCTATGGCTACACCTTC CASRQGPGYGYTF
TRBJ1-2 TRBV6-1 TRBD1 . TGTGCCAGCAGTGAACTGACAGGGGACTATGGCTACACCTTC CASSELTGDYGYTF
TRBJ1-1 TRBV29-1 . . TGCAGCGTTGGTGCTGGGACCCGGAAGGAAGCTTTCTTT CSVGAGTRKEAFF
TRBJ1-1 TRBV29-1 . . TGCAGCGTAAGTGGTCAGTCGAACACTGAAGCTTTCTTT CSVSGQSNTEAFF
TRBJ1-6 TRBV9 . . TGTGCCAGCAGCGTAGCGGGGGCGGGTAATTCACCCCTCCACTTT CASSVAGAGNSPLHF
TRBJ1-4 TRBV15 TRBD1 . TGTGCCACCAGCAGGGCGGGACAGGGGAGTGAAAAACTGTTTTTT CATSRAGQGSEKLFF
TRBJ2-1 TRBV6-6 . . TGTGCCAGCAGTTACTCGAGGGAGAATGAGCAGTTCTTC CASSYSRENEQFF
TRBJ1-6 TRBV6-5 . . TGTGCCAGCAGTTACGGGGAAAAGGGCTCACCCCTCCACTTT CASSYGEKGSPLHF
TRBJ1-3 TRBV4-1 . . TGCGCCAGCAGCCAAGCCGAGCACAGGGCCAGCTCTGGAAACACCATATATTTT CASSQAEHRASSGNTIYF